This note documents a single TCR beta chain sequence. Its antigen is not identified. It was CD45RO-negative cells, positively selected for CCR7, that made up naive CD8 cells, with terminally differentiated effector memory CD45RA+ cells excluded. Original analysis: In the immunoSEQ data, sequences were junction-only and lacked quality scores, so filtering differed. Here immunoSEQ multiplex PCR was the method, and the copy in TCRdb shows in-frame clones only, minus some. The D gene and trimming were derived from the DNA, and the V and J assignments and clone size from that table. This sample has about 820,000 clones, with 85% to 95% found just once. The data belong to a study of shared clonotypes between healthy human individuals. Study-wide background: Three plates each covered CD4 naive and memory; CD8 naive two, CD8 memory one. The study's findings and limits: The low donor count limited represented genetic and exposure-history diversity.

CDR3 length equals 15 residues. CDR1 is ENHRY and CDR2 is SYGVKD in the germline V gene. The J segment lost 4 bases and the V segment lost 6 bases, leaving 10 bases of the junction unmatched. The receptor comes from a man aged 25-45 years in good health. What was sequenced was naive CD8+ T cells sorted from blood. The V call is TRBV10-3, the J call TRBJ2-3, with 7 nucleotides matching TRBD2. Written as DNA, the CDR3 is TGTGCCATCAGCCCTCGGACTAGTCAGGCAGATACGCAGTATTTT. Encoded protein: CAISPRTSQADTQYF.